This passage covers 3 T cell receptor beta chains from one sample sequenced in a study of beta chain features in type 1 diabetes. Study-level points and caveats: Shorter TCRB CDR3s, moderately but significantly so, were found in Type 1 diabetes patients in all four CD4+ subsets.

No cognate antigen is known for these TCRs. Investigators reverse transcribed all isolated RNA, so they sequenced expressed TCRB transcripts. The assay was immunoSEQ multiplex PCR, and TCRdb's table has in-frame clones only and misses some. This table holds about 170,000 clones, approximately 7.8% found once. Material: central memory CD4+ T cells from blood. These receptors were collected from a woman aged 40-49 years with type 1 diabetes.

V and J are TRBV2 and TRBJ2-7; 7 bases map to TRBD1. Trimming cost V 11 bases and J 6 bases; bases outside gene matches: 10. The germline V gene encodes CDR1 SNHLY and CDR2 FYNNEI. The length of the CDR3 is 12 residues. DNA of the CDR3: TGTGCCGGCCAGGGACAGAGGGGCGAGCAGTACTTC. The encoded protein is CAGQGQRGEQYF.

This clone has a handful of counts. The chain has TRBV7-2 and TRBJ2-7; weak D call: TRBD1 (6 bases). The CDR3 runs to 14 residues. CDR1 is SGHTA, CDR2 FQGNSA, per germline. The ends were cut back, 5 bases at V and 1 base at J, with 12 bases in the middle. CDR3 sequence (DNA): TGTGCCAGCAGCCCCCGGACAGCTTCCTACGAGCAGTACTTC. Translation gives CASSPRTASYEQYF. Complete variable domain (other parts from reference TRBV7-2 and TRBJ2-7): GAGVSQSPSNKVTEKGKDVELRCDPISGHTALYWYRQSLGQGLEFLIYFQGNSAPDKSGLPSDRFSAERTGGSVSTLTIQRTQQEDSAVYLCASSPRTASYEQYFGPGTRLTVT.

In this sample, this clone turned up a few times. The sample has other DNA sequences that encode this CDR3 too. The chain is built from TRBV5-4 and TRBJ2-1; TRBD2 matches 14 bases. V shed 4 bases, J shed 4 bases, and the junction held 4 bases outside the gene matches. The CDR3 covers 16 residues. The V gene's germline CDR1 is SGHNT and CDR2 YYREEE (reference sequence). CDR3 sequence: CASSPGLAGGYNEQFF. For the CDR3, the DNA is TGTGCCAGCAGCCCCGGACTAGCGGGAGGTTACAATGAGCAGTTCTTC.